The text below deals with one TCR beta chain. Antigen: not known. The germline V and J ends were trimmed by 1 base and 1 base, with 5 bases remaining between them. This CDR3 region has 13 residues. In germline, CDR1 is MGHRA, CDR2 YSYEKL. The assay was immunoSEQ multiplex PCR, and TCRdb's table has in-frame clones only and misses some. The profile shows about 78,000 clones, 82% of them singletons. The data stem from a study of T cell responses to AZD1222 COVID-19 vaccine. General study points: Only six or seven AZD1222 recipients were seropositive at baseline.

The source is an adult in good health. The material sequenced was peripheral blood, taken on day 0 of AZD1222 vaccination. The chain recombines TRBV4-1 with TRBJ2-7; no reliable D call. The CDR3 spells CASSQGGSYEQYF. The CDR3 DNA follows: TGCGCCAGCAGCCAAGGAGGATCCTACGAGCAGTACTTC.